Listed below are T cell receptor beta chains from one sample, sequenced in a study of T cells in Graves' hyperthyroidism and ophthalmopathy. One entry per CDR3 protein, called by TCRdb with MiXCR from the multiplex PCR reads. The sample yields approximately 600,000 distinct CDR3 sequences, approximately 15% seen once. Source material: blood. Receptors were obtained from a woman in her thirties or forties with Graves' ophthalmopathy. Each CDR3 is given with its conserved first and last residue. Fields, in order: CDR3 length, V gene, D gene, J gene, clone size, CDR3 DNA, CDR3 protein. D genes are given only for firm matches. Where a row states a size, it is once, few, many or the class of an expanded clone; other rows omit it.

cdr3_length: 11; v_call: TRBV30; d_call: .; j_call: TRBJ1-1; clone_size: many; cdr3_nt: TGTGCCTGGAGTCCCCCAATTGAAGCTTTCTTT; cdr3_aa: CAWSPPIEAFF
cdr3_length: 15; v_call: TRBV11-3; d_call: TRBD1; j_call: TRBJ2-2; clone_size: many; cdr3_nt: TGTGCCAGCAGCTTGTGGCAGGGGGTCACCGGGGAGCTGTTTTTT; cdr3_aa: CASSLWQGVTGELFF
cdr3_length: 13; v_call: TRBV3-1; d_call: TRBD1; j_call: TRBJ1-2; clone_size: many; cdr3_nt: TGTGCCAGCAGACCCGGGACAGGACATGGCTACACCTTC; cdr3_aa: CASRPGTGHGYTF
cdr3_length: 14; v_call: TRBV28; d_call: .; j_call: TRBJ1-6; clone_size: .; cdr3_nt: TGTGCCAGCAGTAGGGACCAAGGGAATTCACCCCTCCACTTT; cdr3_aa: CASSRDQGNSPLHF
cdr3_length: 14; v_call: TRBV7-3; d_call: .; j_call: TRBJ1-1; clone_size: .; cdr3_nt: TGTGCCAGCAGCCCCGCCTCGCTCGGGACTGAAGCTTTCTTT; cdr3_aa: CASSPASLGTEAFF
cdr3_length: 14; v_call: TRBV7-2; d_call: .; j_call: TRBJ1-1; clone_size: .; cdr3_nt: TGTGCCAGCAGCTTAGTAACCCGGAACACTGAAGCTTTCTTT; cdr3_aa: CASSLVTRNTEAFF
cdr3_length: 14; v_call: TRBV25-1; d_call: .; j_call: TRBJ2-7; clone_size: .; cdr3_nt: TGTGCCAGCAGACAAAGTGGGGGGGGCGACGAGCAGTACTTC; cdr3_aa: CASRQSGGGDEQYF
cdr3_length: 16; v_call: TRBV6-5; d_call: .; j_call: TRBJ1-1; clone_size: few; cdr3_nt: TGTGCCAGCAGTTACTCGAGTAGGACAATGAACACTGAAGCTTTCTTT; cdr3_aa: CASSYSSRTMNTEAFF
cdr3_length: 16; v_call: TRBV6-1; d_call: TRBD2; j_call: TRBJ2-5; clone_size: many; cdr3_nt: TGTGCCAGCAGTGATGGGCTAGCGGGGCTTCAAGAGACCCAGTACTTC; cdr3_aa: CASSDGLAGLQETQYF
cdr3_length: 15; v_call: TRBV20-1; d_call: .; j_call: TRBJ2-7; clone_size: many; cdr3_nt: TGCAGTGCTAGAGGGGAAGACTACCTTATGGGGGAGCAGTACTTC; cdr3_aa: CSARGEDYLMGEQYF
cdr3_length: 14; v_call: TRBV28; d_call: .; j_call: TRBJ2-7; clone_size: many; cdr3_nt: TGTGCCAGCAGTCACCGGGCAGGGGGGTACGAGCAGTACTTC; cdr3_aa: CASSHRAGGYEQYF
cdr3_length: 15; v_call: TRBV11-1; d_call: .; j_call: TRBJ2-1; clone_size: many; cdr3_nt: TGTGCCAGCAGCTTTATACGCCAGAAAGGCAATGAGCAGTTCTTC; cdr3_aa: CASSFIRQKGNEQFF
cdr3_length: 11; v_call: TRBV12-3/TRBV12-4; d_call: .; j_call: TRBJ1-1; clone_size: many; cdr3_nt: TGTGCCAGCAGTTTTGGCGGGAGAGCTTTCTTT; cdr3_aa: CASSFGGRAFF
cdr3_length: 13; v_call: TRBV6-1; d_call: .; j_call: TRBJ1-5; clone_size: many; cdr3_nt: TGTGCCAGCAGTGAGATTGGTAATCAGCCCCAGCATTTT; cdr3_aa: CASSEIGNQPQHF
cdr3_length: 15; v_call: TRBV28; d_call: .; j_call: TRBJ2-7; clone_size: many; cdr3_nt: TGTGCCAGCAGGCCCGAGGGGCGGAGCTCCTACGAGCAGTACTTC; cdr3_aa: CASRPEGRSSYEQYF
cdr3_length: 15; v_call: TRBV13; d_call: .; j_call: TRBJ2-5; clone_size: many; cdr3_nt: TGTGCCAGCAGCGTCGGAAGACAGTCCTCAAAGACCCAGTACTTC; cdr3_aa: CASSVGRQSSKTQYF
cdr3_length: 17; v_call: TRBV11-2; d_call: TRBD2; j_call: TRBJ2-4; clone_size: .; cdr3_nt: TGTGCCAGCAGCCCTGTGCCCGGGACTAGCGGGAGGGCCGTTCAGTACTTC; cdr3_aa: CASSPVPGTSGRAVQYF
cdr3_length: 14; v_call: TRBV6-1; d_call: .; j_call: TRBJ2-7; clone_size: many; cdr3_nt: TGTGCCAGCAGCACCGGGACCGAGATGTACGAGCAGTACTTC; cdr3_aa: CASSTGTEMYEQYF
cdr3_length: 16; v_call: TRBV11-1; d_call: .; j_call: TRBJ2-7; clone_size: many; cdr3_nt: TGTGCCAGCAACTCGTCAAGGGGACATCATTCCTACGAGCAGTACTTC; cdr3_aa: CASNSSRGHHSYEQYF
cdr3_length: 16; v_call: TRBV11-2; d_call: TRBD2; j_call: TRBJ2-7; clone_size: few; cdr3_nt: TGTGCCAGCAGCTCGGGACTAGCGGGGTCCGGCTATGAAGAGTACTTC; cdr3_aa: CASSSGLAGSGYEEYF
cdr3_length: 16; v_call: TRBV11-1; d_call: .; j_call: TRBJ2-2; clone_size: few; cdr3_nt: TGTGCCAGCAGGCCCCCTAGCGTATTCTTGGCCGGGGAGCTGTTTTTT; cdr3_aa: CASRPPSVFLAGELFF
cdr3_length: 15; v_call: TRBV12-3/TRBV12-4; d_call: .; j_call: TRBJ2-3; clone_size: few; cdr3_nt: TGTGCCAGCAGTTTAGGCCTAGAAGGCACAGATACGCAGTATTTT; cdr3_aa: CASSLGLEGTDTQYF
cdr3_length: 15; v_call: TRBV5-1; d_call: .; j_call: TRBJ1-2; clone_size: few; cdr3_nt: TGCGCCAGCGCCCTGGAAGGCGGAGCTAACTATGGCTACACCTTC; cdr3_aa: CASALEGGANYGYTF
cdr3_length: 15; v_call: TRBV15; d_call: .; j_call: TRBJ1-5; clone_size: .; cdr3_nt: TGTGCCACCAGCAGAGATAAGGGAAGCAATCAGCCCCAGCATTTT; cdr3_aa: CATSRDKGSNQPQHF
cdr3_length: 14; v_call: TRBV10-3; d_call: .; j_call: TRBJ2-7; clone_size: few; cdr3_nt: TGTGCCATCAGCGGGGACTCCGGCTCCTACGAGCAGTACTTC; cdr3_aa: CAISGDSGSYEQYF
cdr3_length: 14; v_call: TRBV2; d_call: .; j_call: TRBJ1-5; clone_size: many; cdr3_nt: TGTGCCAGCAGTGATAGGGGAGGTCGGCAGCCCCAGCATTTT; cdr3_aa: CASSDRGGRQPQHF
cdr3_length: 14; v_call: TRBV12-3/TRBV12-4; d_call: .; j_call: TRBJ1-1; clone_size: many; cdr3_nt: TGTGCCAGCAGTTTAGTGACAGCTAACACTGAAGCTTTCTTT; cdr3_aa: CASSLVTANTEAFF
cdr3_length: 13; v_call: TRBV6-1; d_call: TRBD1; j_call: TRBJ1-2; clone_size: many; cdr3_nt: TGTGCCAGCAGTGTCAGGGGGAACTATGGCTACACCTTC; cdr3_aa: CASSVRGNYGYTF
cdr3_length: 16; v_call: TRBV4-2; d_call: .; j_call: TRBJ2-7; clone_size: many; cdr3_nt: TGTGCCAGCAGCCAAGAACAGGCGGGACTCTCCTACGAGCAGTACTTC; cdr3_aa: CASSQEQAGLSYEQYF
cdr3_length: 15; v_call: TRBV28; d_call: .; j_call: TRBJ2-5; clone_size: once; cdr3_nt: TGTGCCAGCAGGGTGGGGGGACAGTCCGGCGAGACCCAGTACTTC; cdr3_aa: CASRVGGQSGETQYF
cdr3_length: 14; v_call: TRBV5-1; d_call: .; j_call: TRBJ1-1; clone_size: many; cdr3_nt: TGCGCCAGCAGCCGGACGGCGGCGGACACTGAAGCTTTCTTT; cdr3_aa: CASSRTAADTEAFF
cdr3_length: 13; v_call: TRBV6-1; d_call: .; j_call: TRBJ2-1; clone_size: many; cdr3_nt: TGTGCCAGCAGCCAAAGGACCTACAATGAGCAGTTCTTC; cdr3_aa: CASSQRTYNEQFF
cdr3_length: 17; v_call: TRBV6-1; d_call: TRBD2; j_call: TRBJ2-7; clone_size: .; cdr3_nt: TGTGCCAGCGATGGGGGGCCTAGCGGGCGATCCGCCTACGAGCAGTACTTC; cdr3_aa: CASDGGPSGRSAYEQYF
cdr3_length: 13; v_call: TRBV11-2; d_call: .; j_call: TRBJ2-5; clone_size: many; cdr3_nt: TGTGCCAGCAGCGTTAGCGACCAAGAGACCCAGTACTTC; cdr3_aa: CASSVSDQETQYF
cdr3_length: 14; v_call: TRBV25-1; d_call: TRBD1; j_call: TRBJ1-2; clone_size: .; cdr3_nt: TGTGCCAGCAGCGAGGCTGGGACAGGGATCGGCTACACCTTC; cdr3_aa: CASSEAGTGIGYTF
cdr3_length: 14; v_call: TRBV5-1; d_call: .; j_call: TRBJ2-5; clone_size: many; cdr3_nt: TGCGCCAGCAGCTCCGGCGGTGATTGGGAGACCCAGTACTTC; cdr3_aa: CASSSGGDWETQYF
cdr3_length: 18; v_call: TRBV27; d_call: TRBD1; j_call: TRBJ1-2; clone_size: many; cdr3_nt: TGTGCCAGCAGTTTATCGAATAGAGACAGGGATGCTAACTATGGCTACACCTTC; cdr3_aa: CASSLSNRDRDANYGYTF
cdr3_length: 19; v_call: TRBV6-4; d_call: TRBD1; j_call: TRBJ2-6; clone_size: many; cdr3_nt: TGTGCCAGCAGCGACCGGGCGACAGGGGTCCCATCTGGGGCCAACGTCCTGACTTTC; cdr3_aa: CASSDRATGVPSGANVLTF
cdr3_length: 13; v_call: TRBV10-3; d_call: TRBD2; j_call: TRBJ2-7; clone_size: many; cdr3_nt: TGTGCCATCAGCCCCGGGACTAGCTACGAGCAGTACTTC; cdr3_aa: CAISPGTSYEQYF
cdr3_length: 13; v_call: TRBV6-1; d_call: .; j_call: TRBJ1-5; clone_size: many; cdr3_nt: TGTGCCAGCCAGAACCCAGATGGTCAGCCCCAGCATTTT; cdr3_aa: CASQNPDGQPQHF
cdr3_length: 13; v_call: TRBV20-1; d_call: .; j_call: TRBJ2-3; clone_size: few; cdr3_nt: TGCAGTGCTAGTGTCGGCTACACAGATACGCAGTATTTT; cdr3_aa: CSASVGYTDTQYF
cdr3_length: 15; v_call: TRBV4-2; d_call: .; j_call: TRBJ2-7; clone_size: .; cdr3_nt: TGTGCCAGCAGCCCCGAGGACGGGGGAATCCACGAGCAGTACTTC; cdr3_aa: CASSPEDGGIHEQYF
cdr3_length: 16; v_call: TRBV27; d_call: TRBD2; j_call: TRBJ2-7; clone_size: .; cdr3_nt: TGTGCCAGCAGTTTCGGCGCGGGACTAGCGGGAGTGGTGCAGTACTTC; cdr3_aa: CASSFGAGLAGVVQYF
cdr3_length: 14; v_call: TRBV11-2; d_call: .; j_call: TRBJ2-7; clone_size: .; cdr3_nt: TGTGCCAGCAGCTCGGGATCACAGGGAGCCGAGCAGTACTTC; cdr3_aa: CASSSGSQGAEQYF
cdr3_length: 14; v_call: TRBV28; d_call: .; j_call: TRBJ1-5; clone_size: many; cdr3_nt: TGTGCCAGCGGGAGAACAGGCGGGGAATGGCCCCAGCATTTT; cdr3_aa: CASGRTGGEWPQHF
cdr3_length: 15; v_call: TRBV5-5; d_call: .; j_call: TRBJ1-1; clone_size: many; cdr3_nt: TGTGCCAGCAGCTTGGTTCGGCCGTACCCCTTAGAAGCTTTCTTT; cdr3_aa: CASSLVRPYPLEAFF
cdr3_length: 14; v_call: TRBV20-1; d_call: .; j_call: TRBJ1-6; clone_size: many; cdr3_nt: TGCAGTGCTAGAGAGTGGCAGGGAGTTTCACCCCTCCACTTT; cdr3_aa: CSAREWQGVSPLHF
cdr3_length: 15; v_call: TRBV18; d_call: .; j_call: TRBJ2-7; clone_size: many; cdr3_nt: TGTGCCAGCTCACCTGGGACAACCCGCTCCTACGAGCAGTACTTC; cdr3_aa: CASSPGTTRSYEQYF
cdr3_length: 11; v_call: TRBV28; d_call: .; j_call: TRBJ2-7; clone_size: many; cdr3_nt: TGTGCCAGCAGTACCCAGATGGAGCAGTACTTC; cdr3_aa: CASSTQMEQYF
cdr3_length: 12; v_call: TRBV2; d_call: .; j_call: TRBJ2-7; clone_size: many; cdr3_nt: TGTGCCAGCAGTGCATGGTCCTACGAGCAGTACTTC; cdr3_aa: CASSAWSYEQYF
cdr3_length: 19; v_call: TRBV28; d_call: .; j_call: TRBJ2-7; clone_size: many; cdr3_nt: TGTGCCAGCAGTATCAGGGGCCTAGCCCATTTAAATCCCTTATACGAGCAGTACTTC; cdr3_aa: CASSIRGLAHLNPLYEQYF
cdr3_length: 15; v_call: TRBV27; d_call: .; j_call: TRBJ1-5; clone_size: many; cdr3_nt: TGTGCCAGCAGTCCCTATCAGGTAGGGAATCAGCCCCAGCATTTT; cdr3_aa: CASSPYQVGNQPQHF
cdr3_length: 11; v_call: TRBV30; d_call: TRBD1; j_call: TRBJ1-1; clone_size: many; cdr3_nt: TGTGCCAAAAGACAGGGCGCTGAAGCTTTCTTT; cdr3_aa: CAKRQGAEAFF
cdr3_length: 14; v_call: TRBV7-2; d_call: TRBD1; j_call: TRBJ2-5; clone_size: many; cdr3_nt: TGTGCCAGCAGCTTAGGGCGACAGGGGGAGACCCAGTACTTC; cdr3_aa: CASSLGRQGETQYF
cdr3_length: 13; v_call: TRBV7-9; d_call: TRBD1; j_call: TRBJ2-7; clone_size: many; cdr3_nt: TGTGCCAGCAGCTCGGGACAGGGCGACGAGCAGTACTTC; cdr3_aa: CASSSGQGDEQYF
cdr3_length: 14; v_call: TRBV10-3; d_call: .; j_call: TRBJ2-4; clone_size: few; cdr3_nt: TGTGCCATCGACGAGACAGGCCGACGGAACATTCAGTACTTC; cdr3_aa: CAIDETGRRNIQYF
cdr3_length: 15; v_call: TRBV9; d_call: .; j_call: TRBJ1-2; clone_size: many; cdr3_nt: TGTGCCAGCAGCGCCCCAGGGCCTTCAGGGTATGGCTACACCTTC; cdr3_aa: CASSAPGPSGYGYTF